These T cell receptor beta chains were read from a single sample in a study of T cells expressing NK-cell markers. Reanalyzing the 5' RACE reads, TCRdb keeps one entry per CDR3 protein, without DNA. The sample totals some 300,000 distinct CDR3 sequences. Specimen: blood T cells: a sorted CD56 or NKG2C T cell subset, CD4+ or CD8+ T cells, or bulk PBMC T cells (not recorded which). Receptors were obtained from a man aged 18 to 29 in good health. Each CDR3 is given with its conserved first and last residue.

j_call v_call cdr3_aa
TRBJ2-3 TRBV5-6 CASSLRLAGDTQYF
TRBJ2-7 TRBV12-3/TRBV12-4 CASSLGGRYEQYF
TRBJ2-1 TRBV24-1 CATQAGGFYNEQFF
TRBJ2-3 TRBV4-2 CASSLRGAQRSLDTQYF
TRBJ1-5 TRBV5-6 CASSLAGGVLNQPQHF
TRBJ1-6 TRBV6-5 CASSYFGASSYNSPLHF
TRBJ2-4 TRBV6-5 CASSYTGQGGLAKNIQYF
TRBJ2-5 TRBV7-8 CASSLEGQGRETQYF
TRBJ2-1 TRBV9 CASSVEAGQNEQFF
TRBJ1-6 TRBV7-9 CASSLGADNSPLHF